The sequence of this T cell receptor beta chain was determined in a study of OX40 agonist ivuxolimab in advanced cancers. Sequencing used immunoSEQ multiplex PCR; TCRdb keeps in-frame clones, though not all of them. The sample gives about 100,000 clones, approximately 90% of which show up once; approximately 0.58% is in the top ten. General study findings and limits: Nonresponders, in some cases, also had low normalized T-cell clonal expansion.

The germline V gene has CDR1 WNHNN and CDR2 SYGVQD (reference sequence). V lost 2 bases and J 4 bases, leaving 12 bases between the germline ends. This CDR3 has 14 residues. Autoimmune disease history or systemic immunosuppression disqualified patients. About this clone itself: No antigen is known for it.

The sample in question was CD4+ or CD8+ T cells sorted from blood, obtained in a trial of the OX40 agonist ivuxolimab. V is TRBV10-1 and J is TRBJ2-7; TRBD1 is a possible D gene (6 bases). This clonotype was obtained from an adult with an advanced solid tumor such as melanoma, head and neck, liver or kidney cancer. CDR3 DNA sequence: TGCGCCAGCAGTGAGGACAGGTACCGATACGAGCAGTACTTC. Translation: CASSEDRYRYEQYF.